These 23 T cell receptor beta chains were sequenced from one sample in a study of siplizumab effects on memory and regulatory T cells. Assay: immunoSEQ multiplex PCR; the TCRdb copy retains only in-frame clones and omits some. This table holds more than 45,000 clones, over 90% found once. The sample comprised CD8+ T cells sorted from blood. The receptor set was obtained from a human donor in good health.

The chain links TRBV27 to TRBJ2-7; the D gene is possibly TRBD1 (5 bases). The CDR3 sequence is 14 residues long. The V end was cut by 6 bases, the J end by 2 bases, with 14 bases between. CDR1 MNHEY and CDR2 SMNVEV come from the germline V gene (reference sequence). CDR3 in DNA: TGTGCCAGCAGCCCCCAGGGTAGCCCCTACGAGCAGTACTTC. Translating gives CASSPQGSPYEQYF.

This clone was seen only once. The rearrangement joins TRBV28 to TRBJ1-2, with 8 nucleotides matching TRBD1. V dropped 5 bases and J dropped 1; count of bases not matched to a gene: 9. CDR1 is MDHEN and CDR2 is SYDVKM in the germline V gene. The CDR3 length is 16 residues. CDR3 DNA: TGTGCCAGCAGTCAGGACAGGGCGTATTATAACTATGGCTACACCTTC. It is translated as CASSQDRAYYNYGYTF.

This chain connects TRBV30 to TRBJ2-7; D perhaps matches TRBD1 (6 bases). CDR3 length: 13 residues. The V and J ends lost 3 bases and 6 bases respectively, with 15 bases between them. Germline V gene sequence: CDR1 GTSNPN, CDR2 SVGIG (reference sequence). The CDR3 protein is CAWRDRWISEQYF. In DNA, the CDR3 is TGTGCCTGGAGAGACAGGTGGATTTCCGAGCAGTACTTC.

The chain has TRBV9 and TRBJ2-7, with D perhaps matching TRBD2 (5 bases). The germline CDR1 and CDR2 sequences are SGDLS and YYNGEE. The V gene lost 5 bases and the J gene lost 1 base, with 13 bases spanning the gap. This CDR3 contains 14 residues. CDR3 amino acids: CASSAGRESYEQYF. CDR3 coding DNA: TGTGCCAGCAGTGCAGGACGGGAATCCTACGAGCAGTACTTC.

The chain employs TRBV9 and TRBJ1-1, with D hard to call. The CDR3 contains 13 residues. From germline, CDR1 is SGDLS and CDR2 YYNGEE. Trimming cost V 0 bases and J 3 bases, with 6 bases left between them. CDR3: CASSVASYTEAFF. The CDR3 nucleotides are TGTGCCAGCAGCGTAGCCAGTTACACTGAAGCTTTCTTT.

The chain has TRBV6-6 and TRBJ1-1; D not certain. CDR1 MNHNY and CDR2 SVGAGI come from the germline V gene (reference sequence). This CDR3 is 13 amino acids long. V was cut by 2 bases and J by 4 bases, with 8 bases left in between. CDR3 amino acids: CASSYDRSTEAFF. DNA for the CDR3: TGTGCCAGCAGTTACGATCGGTCCACTGAAGCTTTCTTT.

The chain recombines TRBV4-2 with TRBJ2-7; 7 nucleotides align to TRBD1. From germline, CDR1 is LGHNA and CDR2 YNFKEQ. The CDR3 totals 14 residues. The trim removed 3 bases at V and 2 bases at J, leaving 4 bases unmatched. In nucleotides, the CDR3 is TGTGCCAGCAGCCAGCAGGGACAGACCTACGAGCAGTACTTC. Translated, it gives CASSQQGQTYEQYF.

This clone was seen a single time. V and J are TRBV9 and TRBJ2-2, with 7 nucleotides matching TRBD2. CDR1 SGDLS and CDR2 YYNGEE come from the germline V gene. Trimming removed 0 bases from V and 3 bases from J; junction bases left unmatched: 14. This CDR3 is 19 amino acids long. The CDR3 is CASSVESLGGRADTGELFF. CDR3 sequence (DNA): TGTGCCAGCAGCGTAGAGTCCCTTGGGGGGAGGGCCGACACCGGGGAGCTGTTTTTT.

This rearrangement joins TRBV6-5 to TRBJ1-2, with 9 bases aligning to TRBD1. Germline V lookup: CDR1 MNHEY, CDR2 SVGAGI. The junction had 5 bases not matched to a gene; V was cut back by 0 bases and J by 3 bases. The CDR3 contains 16 residues. The DNA of the CDR3 is TGTGCCAGCAGTTACTCTTTACAGGGGGCCGACTATGGCTACACCTTC. Its translation is CASSYSLQGADYGYTF.

J is TRBJ2-7 and V is TRBV19, with D possibly being TRBD2 (7 bases). Germline V lookup: CDR1 LNHDA, CDR2 SQIVND (reference sequence). V was clipped by 4 bases and J by 2 bases, with 12 bases between them. There are 14 residues in the CDR3. The CDR3 DNA follows: TGTGCCAGTAGTAACGAGCGGGACACCTACGAGCAGTACTTC. Translating it yields CASSNERDTYEQYF. The full variable domain, with the rest looked up from reference TRBV19 and TRBJ2-7, is DGGITQSPKYLFRKEGQNVTLSCEQNLNHDAMYWYRQDPGQGLRLIYYSQIVNDFQKGDIAEGYSVSREKKESFPLTVTSAQKNPTAFYLCASSNERDTYEQYFGPGTRLTVT.

The J gene is TRBJ2-7, the V gene TRBV5-5; D gene ambiguous. Per the germline V gene, CDR1 is SGHKS and CDR2 is YYEKEE (reference sequence). Trimming removed 5 bases at V and 2 bases at J, with 17 bases between. The CDR3 is 15 amino acids. The CDR3: CASSPFSGSTYEQYF. CDR3 nucleotides: TGTGCCAGCAGTCCCTTCTCCGGGTCCACCTACGAGCAGTACTTC.

Points on this clone: The junction and the germline gene differ at one end; a read error may be behind it. The chain uses TRBV13 and TRBJ2-3; D unresolved. The germline V gene has CDR1 PRHDT and CDR2 FYEKMQ (reference sequence). The CDR3 consists of 13 residues. This CDR3 reads CASSPPESDTQCF. DNA of the CDR3: TGTGCCAGCAGCCCCCCGGAGTCAGATACGCAGTGTTTT.

This chain uses TRBV5-1 with TRBJ2-3; no clear D. The germline gives CDR1 SGHRS, CDR2 YFSETQ. This CDR3 contains 16 residues. The ends were cut back, 2 bases at V and 3 bases at J, with 16 bases in the middle. CDR3 coding DNA: TGCGCCAGCAGCTTTGGTTATGGGGTCTCAACAGATACGCAGTATTTT. Protein sequence: CASSFGYGVSTDTQYF.

The chain uses TRBV27 and TRBJ2-2; 7 bases are shared with TRBD1. The CDR3 runs to 13 residues. The ends lost 5 bases at V and 6 bases at J; junction bases unmatched: 3. Germline lookup yields CDR1 MNHEY and CDR2 SMNVEV (reference sequence). The CDR3 reads CASSGTEAGELFF. The CDR3 bases are TGTGCCAGCAGTGGGACAGAGGCCGGGGAGCTGTTTTTT.

V and J are TRBV13 and TRBJ2-5, with D possibly being TRBD1 (5 bases). V was trimmed by 3 bases and J by 4 bases, leaving 6 bases between them. The CDR3 loop spans 12 amino acids. Germline V lookup: CDR1 PRHDT, CDR2 FYEKMQ (reference sequence). For the CDR3, the DNA is TGTGCCAGCAGCTTGCAGGGAGAGACCCAGTACTTC. It translates to CASSLQGETQYF.

This chain joins TRBV4-3 and TRBJ1-4; 10 bases match TRBD1. CDR1 is LGHNA and CDR2 is YSLEER in the germline V gene. Unmatched junction bases numbered 17, after V lost 5 bases and J lost 8 bases. This CDR3 is 18 amino acids long. CDR3 coding DNA: TGCGCCAGCAGCGACCCGACAGGGGGCCGTCCCGAGGAAGAAAAACTGTTTTTT. Translation gives CASSDPTGGRPEEEKLFF.

This chain uses TRBV5-1 with TRBJ2-7; D perhaps matches TRBD2 (5 bases). With 0 bases removed from V and 1 base from J, the gap between germline ends came to 5 bases. The CDR3 has 13 amino acids. Germline V gene data show CDR1 as SGHRS and CDR2 as YFSETQ. The CDR3 protein is CASSLAGSYEQYF. CDR3 nucleotide sequence: TGCGCCAGCAGCTTGGCGGGATCCTACGAGCAGTACTTC.

The CDR3 protein is CAISEQPTGAYEQYF. The DNA of the CDR3 is TGTGCCATCAGTGAGCAACCGACAGGGGCCTACGAGCAGTACTTC. The chain couples TRBV10-3 to TRBJ2-7; TRBD1 matches 8 bases. The junction had 5 bases not matched to a gene; V was cut back by 2 bases and J by 2 bases. The CDR3 is made up of 15 amino acids. The germline V gene encodes CDR1 ENHRY and CDR2 SYGVKD.

This sequence joins TRBV7-2 and TRBJ2-3; D remains ambiguous. Trimming removed 5 bases at V and 1 base at J, with 10 bases between. The CDR3 is 14 amino acids. CDR1 SGHTA and CDR2 FQGNSA come from the germline V gene. The CDR3, as DNA: TGTGCCAGCAGCCCTCATGGGGGCACAGATACGCAGTATTTT. Its translation is CASSPHGGTDTQYF.

The chain combines TRBV30 with TRBJ2-1, with 7 bases identical to TRBD2. CDR3 length: 12 residues. From germline, CDR1 is GTSNPN and CDR2 SVGIG (reference sequence). The V and J ends lost 8 bases and 4 bases, in that order; junction bases with no gene match: 5. In DNA form, the CDR3 reads TGTGCCCAACGGGACTATTACAATGAGCAGTTCTTC. Its translation is CAQRDYYNEQFF.

For the CDR3, the DNA is TGTGCCAGCAGTACCCCCCGGGTAAGTGGGTACAATGAGCAGTTCTTC. Its translation is CASSTPRVSGYNEQFF. The V gene is TRBV28, the J gene TRBJ2-1, with D unresolved. This CDR3 is built from 16 residues. Trimming removed 5 bases at V and 4 bases at J, with 18 bases between. Germline values: CDR1 MDHEN, CDR2 SYDVKM. The full variable domain, in which reference TRBV28 and TRBJ2-1 provide the parts outside the CDR3, is DVKVTQSSRYLVKRTGEKVFLECVQDMDHENMFWYRQDPGLGLRLIYFSYDVKMKEKGDIPEGYSVSREKKERFSLILESASTNQTSMYLCASSTPRVSGYNEQFFGPGTRLTVL.

The rearrangement uses TRBV28 and TRBJ2-7; tentative D call: TRBD2 (5 bases). V was shortened by 10 bases and J by 3 bases, with 16 bases between the two germline ends. CDR1 and CDR2 from the germline V gene are MDHEN and SYDVKM. This CDR3 is 13 amino acids long. As DNA, the CDR3 is TGTGCCACCAAAAGCCTAGCCAACTACGAGCAGTACTTC. Its protein product is CATKSLANYEQYF.

The V gene is TRBV27, the J gene TRBJ1-5; D gene uncertain. This CDR3 contains 12 residues. V lost 6 bases and J 7 bases, leaving 10 bases between the germline ends. Germline CDR1 is MNHEY and CDR2 is SMNVEV (reference sequence). The chain's CDR3 is CASSNRAQPQHF. The CDR3 bases are TGTGCCAGCAGCAACCGGGCCCAGCCCCAGCATTTT.